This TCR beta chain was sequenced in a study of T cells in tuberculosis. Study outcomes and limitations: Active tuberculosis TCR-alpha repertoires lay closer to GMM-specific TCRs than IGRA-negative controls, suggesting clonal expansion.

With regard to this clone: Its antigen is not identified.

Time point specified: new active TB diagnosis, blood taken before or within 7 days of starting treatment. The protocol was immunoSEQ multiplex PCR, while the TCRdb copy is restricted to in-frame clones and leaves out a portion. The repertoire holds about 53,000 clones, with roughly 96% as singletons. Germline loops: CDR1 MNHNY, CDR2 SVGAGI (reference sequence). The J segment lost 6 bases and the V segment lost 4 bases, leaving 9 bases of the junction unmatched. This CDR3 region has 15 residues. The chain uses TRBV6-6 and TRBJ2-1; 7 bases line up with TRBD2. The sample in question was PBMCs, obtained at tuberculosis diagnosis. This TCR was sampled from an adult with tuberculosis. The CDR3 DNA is TGTGCCAGCAGTTGGGGCGGGAGCGGGCGCAATGAGCAGTTCTTC. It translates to CASSWGGSGRNEQFF.